One sample yielded the 7 T cell receptor beta chains listed below, sequenced in a study of T cells in Graves' hyperthyroidism and ophthalmopathy. Using RNA transcripts as the source, TCR beta CDR3 regions were amplified. TCR CDR3 regions were first amplified by RT-PCR with HTBI primers. TCRdb itself ran the multiplex PCR reads through MiXCR, one entry per CDR3 protein. Counted here are under 350,000 distinct CDR3 sequences, 21% occurring once; the ten biggest clones make up 50%. The sequenced sample was blood. Receptor source: a woman in her forties or fifties with Graves' hyperthyroidism.

CDR3 residues: CSARDPGEGKSPQETQYF. The CDR3 DNA follows: TGCAGTGCTAGAGATCCGGGCGAGGGCAAATCCCCACAAGAGACCCAGTACTTC. The chain has TRBV20-1 and TRBJ2-5; tentatively, D is TRBD2 (5 bases). This CDR3 contains 18 residues. The V gene's germline CDR1 is DFQATT and CDR2 SNEGSKA (reference sequence). V gave up 0 bases and J gave up 2 bases, with 22 bases separating them.

The table lists this clonotype with a few counts. The CDR3 is CASSDPSSGNTIYF. DNA of the CDR3: TGTGCCAGCAGTGATCCCAGCTCTGGAAACACCATATATTTT. The chain couples TRBV25-1 to TRBJ1-3; D remains ambiguous. Germline-derived CDR1 and CDR2 are MGHDK and SYGVNS. V lost 3 bases and J 0 bases, leaving 6 bases between the germline ends. The CDR3 is made up of 14 amino acids.

This clonotype was picked up many times. This chain connects TRBV2 to TRBJ2-7; 7 bases agree with TRBD1. J lost 0 bases, V lost 7 bases, and 9 bases had no gene match. In germline, CDR1 is SNHLY, CDR2 FYNNEI. The CDR3 runs 15 residues. CDR3 region: CASILGTDLSYEQYF. The CDR3 DNA follows: TGTGCCAGCATCTTAGGGACAGACCTCTCCTACGAGCAGTACTTC.

The V call is TRBV2, the J call TRBJ1-1, with 8 bases lining up with TRBD1. With V trimmed by 5 bases and J by 4 bases, 9 bases remained unmatched. The CDR3 covers 15 residues. Germline-derived CDR1 and CDR2 are SNHLY and FYNNEI. The CDR3 loop is CASSRTGLGITEAFF. The CDR3 bases are TGTGCCAGCAGTCGGACAGGGTTGGGTATCACTGAAGCTTTCTTT.

This clonotype was seen repeatedly, ten times or more. The rearrangement uses TRBV11-2 and TRBJ2-2; 9 positions match TRBD1. CDR3 length: 16 amino acids. Germline V gives CDR1 SGHAT, CDR2 FQNNGV. The J segment lost 1 base and the V segment lost 5 bases, leaving 5 bases of the junction unmatched. The CDR3 region has the DNA TGTGCCAGCAGCAAAACAGGGGGCTGGAACACCGGGGAGCTGTTTTTT. It encodes CASSKTGGWNTGELFF. The full variable domain, rest sourced from reference TRBV11-2 and TRBJ2-2, is EAGVAQSPRYKIIEKRQSVAFWCNPISGHATLYWYQQILGQGPKLLIQFQNNGVVDDSQLPKDRFSAERLKGVDSTLKIQPAKLEDSAVYLCASSKTGGWNTGELFFGEGSRLTVL.

The gene calls are TRBV9 and TRBJ1-5, with D perhaps matching TRBD1 (5 bases). From germline, CDR1 is SGDLS and CDR2 YYNGEE. Trimming cost V 1 base and J 4 bases, with 9 bases left between them. The CDR3 totals 14 residues. DNA of the CDR3: TGTGCCAGCAGCGTAAGCAGGGAGAATCAGCCCCAGCATTTT. Its protein is CASSVSRENQPQHF.

This clonotype was seen repeatedly, ten times or more. V gene TRBV3-1 combines with J gene TRBJ2-3; TRBD2 aligns across 10 bases. Germline-derived CDR1 and CDR2 are LGHDT and YNNKEL (reference sequence). Germline trimming cut 2 bases from V and 7 bases from J; bases unmatched to any gene: 6. CDR3 length: 15 amino acids. The CDR3 nucleotides are TGTGCCAGCAGCCAATCAGGAGCGGGGGGGCATACGCAGTATTTT. Its protein is CASSQSGAGGHTQYF.